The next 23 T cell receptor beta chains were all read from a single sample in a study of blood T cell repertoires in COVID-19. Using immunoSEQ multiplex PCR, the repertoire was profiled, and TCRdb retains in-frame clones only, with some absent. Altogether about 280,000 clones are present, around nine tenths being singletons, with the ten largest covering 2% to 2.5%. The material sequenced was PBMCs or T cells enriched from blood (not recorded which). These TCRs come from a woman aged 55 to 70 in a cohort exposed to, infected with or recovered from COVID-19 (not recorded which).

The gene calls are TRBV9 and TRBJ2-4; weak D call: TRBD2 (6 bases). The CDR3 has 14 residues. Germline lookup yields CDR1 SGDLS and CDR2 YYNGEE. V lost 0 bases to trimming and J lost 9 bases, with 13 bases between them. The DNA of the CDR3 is TGTGCCAGCAGCGTAGCCGGGAGCCAGGGCATTCAGTACTTC. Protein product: CASSVAGSQGIQYF. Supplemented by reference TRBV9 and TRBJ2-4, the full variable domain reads DSGVTQTPKHLITATGQRVTLRCSPRSGDLSVYWYQQSLDQGLQFLIQYYNGEERAKGNILERFSAQQFPDLHSELNLSSLELGDSALYFCASSVAGSQGIQYFGAGTRLSVL.

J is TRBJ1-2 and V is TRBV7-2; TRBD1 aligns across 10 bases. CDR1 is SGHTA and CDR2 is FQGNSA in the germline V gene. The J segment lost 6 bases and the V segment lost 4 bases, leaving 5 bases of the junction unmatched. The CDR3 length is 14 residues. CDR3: CASSSGTGAHGYTF. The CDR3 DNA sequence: TGTGCCAGCAGCTCCGGGACAGGGGCTCATGGCTACACCTTC.

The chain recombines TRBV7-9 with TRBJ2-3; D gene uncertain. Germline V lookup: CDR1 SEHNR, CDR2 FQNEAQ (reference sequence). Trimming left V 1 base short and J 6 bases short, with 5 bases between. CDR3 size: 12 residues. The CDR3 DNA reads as TGTGCCAGCAGCTTAGTTCAGGATACGCAGTATTTT. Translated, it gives CASSLVQDTQYF.

CDR3 loop: CASSTGQTYNEKLFF. CDR3 nucleotide sequence: TGTGCCAGCAGTACTGGACAGACTTATAATGAAAAACTGTTTTTT. This chain connects TRBV6-5 to TRBJ1-4, with a weak D call TRBD1 (6 bases). The CDR3 loop spans 15 amino acids. Trimming cost V 5 bases and J 4 bases, with 14 bases left between them. Germline CDR1 MNHEY, CDR2 SVGAGI.

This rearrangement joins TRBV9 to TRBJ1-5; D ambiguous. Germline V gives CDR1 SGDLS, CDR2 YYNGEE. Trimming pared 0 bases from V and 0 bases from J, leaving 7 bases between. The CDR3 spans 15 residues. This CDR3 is CASSVGTNSNQPQHF. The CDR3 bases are TGTGCCAGCAGCGTAGGCACAAATAGCAATCAGCCCCAGCATTTT.

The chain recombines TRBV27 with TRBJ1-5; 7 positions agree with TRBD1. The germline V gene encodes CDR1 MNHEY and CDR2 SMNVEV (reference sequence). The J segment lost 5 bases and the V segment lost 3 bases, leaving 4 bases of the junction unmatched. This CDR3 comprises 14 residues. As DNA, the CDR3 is TGTGCCAGCAGTTTGCAGGGGGGCCATCAGCCCCAGCATTTT. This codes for CASSLQGGHQPQHF.

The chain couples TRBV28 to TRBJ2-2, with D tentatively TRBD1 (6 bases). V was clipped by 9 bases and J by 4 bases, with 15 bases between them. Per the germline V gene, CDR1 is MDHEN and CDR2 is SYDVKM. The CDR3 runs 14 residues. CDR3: CASVGHLGTGELFF. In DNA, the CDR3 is TGTGCCAGTGTGGGACACCTGGGCACCGGGGAGCTGTTTTTT.

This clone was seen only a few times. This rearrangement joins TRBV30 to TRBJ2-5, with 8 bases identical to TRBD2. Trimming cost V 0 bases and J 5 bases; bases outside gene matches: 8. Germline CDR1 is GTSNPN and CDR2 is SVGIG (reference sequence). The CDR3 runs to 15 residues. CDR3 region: CAWSVGLAGMETQYF. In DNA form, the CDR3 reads TGTGCCTGGAGTGTAGGGCTAGCGGGTATGGAGACCCAGTACTTC.

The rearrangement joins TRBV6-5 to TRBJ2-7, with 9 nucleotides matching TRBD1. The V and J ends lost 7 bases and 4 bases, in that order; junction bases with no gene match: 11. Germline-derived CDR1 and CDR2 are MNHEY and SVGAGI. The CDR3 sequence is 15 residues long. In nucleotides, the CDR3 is TGTGCCAGCAACCAACCCACCGGGACAGGGTACGAGCAGTACTTC. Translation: CASNQPTGTGYEQYF.

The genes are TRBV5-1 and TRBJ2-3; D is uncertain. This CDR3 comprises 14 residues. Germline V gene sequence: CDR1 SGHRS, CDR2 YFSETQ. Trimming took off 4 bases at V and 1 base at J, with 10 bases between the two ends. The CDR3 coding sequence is TGCGCCAGCAGCCACAATTCTCGCACAGATACGCAGTATTTT. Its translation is CASSHNSRTDTQYF.

CDR3 residues: CASSQEGNRGRGYGYTF. CDR3 DNA sequence: TGCGCCAGCAGCCAAGAAGGCAACAGGGGGCGTGGCTATGGCTACACCTTC. The J gene is TRBJ1-2, the V gene TRBV4-1; 9 nucleotides line up with TRBD1. V trimming: 0 bases; J trimming: 4 bases; junction bases outside the gene matches: 9. The germline gives CDR1 MGHRA, CDR2 YSYEKL. The CDR3 is made up of 17 amino acids.

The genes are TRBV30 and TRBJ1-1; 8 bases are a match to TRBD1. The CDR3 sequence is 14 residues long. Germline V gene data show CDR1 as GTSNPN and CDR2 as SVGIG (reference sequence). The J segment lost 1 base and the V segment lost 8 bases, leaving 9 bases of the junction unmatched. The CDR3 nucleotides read TGTGCCCAGGACAGGGTTGGGGGGAACACTGAAGCTTTCTTT. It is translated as CAQDRVGGNTEAFF.

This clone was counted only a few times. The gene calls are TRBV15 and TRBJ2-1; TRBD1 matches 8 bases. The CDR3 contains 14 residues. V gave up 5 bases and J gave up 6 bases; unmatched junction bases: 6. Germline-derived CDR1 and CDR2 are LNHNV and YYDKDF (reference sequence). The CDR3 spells CATSEDRAGNEQFF. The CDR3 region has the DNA TGTGCCACCAGCGAGGACAGGGCTGGCAATGAGCAGTTCTTC.

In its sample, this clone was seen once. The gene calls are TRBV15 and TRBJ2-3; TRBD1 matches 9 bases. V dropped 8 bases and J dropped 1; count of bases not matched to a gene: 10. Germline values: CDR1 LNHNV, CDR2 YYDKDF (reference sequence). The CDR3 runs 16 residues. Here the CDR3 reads CATSRTGAARTDTQYF. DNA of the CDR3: TGTGCCACCTCTCGGACAGGGGCCGCCCGCACAGATACGCAGTATTTT. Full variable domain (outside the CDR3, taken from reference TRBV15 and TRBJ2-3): DAMVIQNPRYQVTQFGKPVTLSCSQTLNHNVMYWYQQKSSQAPKLLFHYYDKDFNNEADTPDNFQSRRPNTSFCFLDIRSPGLGDTAMYLCATSRTGAARTDTQYFGPGTRLTVL.

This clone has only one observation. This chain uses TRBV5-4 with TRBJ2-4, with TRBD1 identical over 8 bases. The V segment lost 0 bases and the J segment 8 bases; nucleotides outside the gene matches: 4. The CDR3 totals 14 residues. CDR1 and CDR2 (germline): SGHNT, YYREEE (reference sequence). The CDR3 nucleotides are TGTGCCAGCAGCTTGGAAGACAGGGGAGACATTCAGTACTTC. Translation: CASSLEDRGDIQYF. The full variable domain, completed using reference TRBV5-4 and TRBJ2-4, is ETGVTQSPTHLIKTRGQQVTLRCSSQSGHNTVSWYQQALGQGPQFIFQYYREEENGRGNFPPRFSGLQFPNYSSELNVNALELDDSALYLCASSLEDRGDIQYFGAGTRLSVL.

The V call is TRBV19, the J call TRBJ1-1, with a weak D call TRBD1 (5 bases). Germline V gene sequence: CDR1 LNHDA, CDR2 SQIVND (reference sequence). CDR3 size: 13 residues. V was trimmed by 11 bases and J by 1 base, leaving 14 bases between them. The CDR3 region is CAWRGERNTEAFF. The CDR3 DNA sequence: TGTGCCTGGAGGGGAGAGAGGAACACTGAAGCTTTCTTT.

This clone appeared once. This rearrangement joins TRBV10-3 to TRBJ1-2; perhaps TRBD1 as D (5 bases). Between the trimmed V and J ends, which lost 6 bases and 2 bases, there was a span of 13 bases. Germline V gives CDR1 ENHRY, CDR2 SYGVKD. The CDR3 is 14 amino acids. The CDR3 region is CAIRPSTENYGYTF. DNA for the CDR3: TGTGCCATCAGACCCTCGACAGAGAACTATGGCTACACCTTC.

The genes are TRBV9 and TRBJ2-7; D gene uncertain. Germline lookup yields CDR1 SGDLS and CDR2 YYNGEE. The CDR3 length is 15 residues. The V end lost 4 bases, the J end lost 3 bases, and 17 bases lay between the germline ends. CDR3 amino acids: CASSPRGAANYEQYF. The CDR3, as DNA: TGTGCCAGCAGCCCCCGCGGCGCTGCCAACTACGAGCAGTACTTC.

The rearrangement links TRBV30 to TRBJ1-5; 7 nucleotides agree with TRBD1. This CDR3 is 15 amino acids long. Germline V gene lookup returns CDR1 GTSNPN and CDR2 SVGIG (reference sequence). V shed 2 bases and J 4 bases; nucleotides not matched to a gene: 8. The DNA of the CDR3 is TGTGCCTGGAGTTCCCCCGGGACAGTAAATCAGCCCCAGCATTTT. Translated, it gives CAWSSPGTVNQPQHF.

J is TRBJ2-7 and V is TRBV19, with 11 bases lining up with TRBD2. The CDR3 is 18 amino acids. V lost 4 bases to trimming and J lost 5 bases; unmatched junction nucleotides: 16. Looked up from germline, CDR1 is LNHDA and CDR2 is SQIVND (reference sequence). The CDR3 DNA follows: TGTGCCAGTAGTAGCCAAGATGCACTAGCGGGAGATGAGGACGAGCAGTACTTC. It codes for CASSSQDALAGDEDEQYF. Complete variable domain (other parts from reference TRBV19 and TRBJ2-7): DGGITQSPKYLFRKEGQNVTLSCEQNLNHDAMYWYRQDPGQGLRLIYYSQIVNDFQKGDIAEGYSVSREKKESFPLTVTSAQKNPTAFYLCASSSQDALAGDEDEQYFGPGTRLTVT.

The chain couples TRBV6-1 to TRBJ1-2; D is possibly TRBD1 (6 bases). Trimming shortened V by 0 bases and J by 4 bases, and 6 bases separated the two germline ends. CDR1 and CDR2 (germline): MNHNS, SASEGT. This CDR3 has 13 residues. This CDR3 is CASSEAGGYGYTF. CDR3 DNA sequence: TGTGCCAGCAGTGAAGCAGGGGGCTATGGCTACACCTTC.

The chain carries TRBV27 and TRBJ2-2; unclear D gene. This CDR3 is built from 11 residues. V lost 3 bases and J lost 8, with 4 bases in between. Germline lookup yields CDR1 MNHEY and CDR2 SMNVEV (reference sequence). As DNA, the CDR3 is TGTGCCAGCAGTTTCGGGGGGGAGCTGTTTTTT. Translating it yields CASSFGGELFF.

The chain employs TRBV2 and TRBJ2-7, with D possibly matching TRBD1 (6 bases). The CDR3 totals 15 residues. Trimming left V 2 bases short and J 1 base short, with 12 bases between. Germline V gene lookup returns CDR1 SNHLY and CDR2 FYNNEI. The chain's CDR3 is CASSESGVGSYEQYF. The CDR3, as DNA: TGTGCCAGCAGTGAATCAGGGGTCGGATCCTACGAGCAGTACTTC. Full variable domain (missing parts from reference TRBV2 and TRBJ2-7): EPEVTQTPSHQVTQMGQEVILRCVPISNHLYFYWYRQILGQKVEFLVSFYNNEISEKSEIFDDQFSVERPDGSNFTLKIRSTKLEDSAMYFCASSESGVGSYEQYFGPGTRLTVT.